This record looks at one T cell receptor beta chain sequence and its context. Its target is unknown. This sample stems from a study of vaccination and CD4 T cells after COVID-19. Sequencing of cultured CD4+ T cell DNA used the Oncomine TCR Beta short-read assay. TCRdb re-analysed the PCR reads in MiXCR, keeping a single row per CDR3 protein. The sample lists about 15,000 distinct CDR3 sequences; around 50% were seen once. Trimming removed 5 bases from V and 3 bases from J, with 16 bases in between. The CDR3 totals 15 residues. Germline V CDR1 and CDR2: SGHAT, FQDESV (reference sequence). Treatment indicated: roughly 10-day PBMC culture with coronavirus spike peptide pools or control peptides (ViraFEST assay). Every well contained 1.5 million to 2.5 million PBMCs, which were grown with about 10 IU/ml IL-2 and approximately 9.9 ug/ml peptide pools.

Material for sequencing was CD4+ T cells from blood, cultured in vitro. The sequence was collected from a human donor who had recovered from COVID-19. The V call is TRBV11-1, the J call TRBJ1-1, with D perhaps matching TRBD1 (5 bases). Here the CDR3 reads CASSPAGQVDTEAFF. The CDR3, as DNA: TGTGCCAGCAGCCCAGCGGGGCAGGTAGACACTGAAGCTTTCTTT.